These 5 T cell receptor beta chains were all obtained from the same sample, sequenced in a study of CD4 T cells in relation to SARS-CoV-2 and coronaviruses. Data came from immunoSEQ multiplex PCR; TCRdb stores just in-frame clones and leaves some out. The sample consists of 35,000 to 45,000 clones, over 75% of them appearing once. These TCRs are of unknown antigen specificity. The specimen sequenced was naive CD4+ T cells from PBMCs, cultured in vitro. The subset here: naive CD4+ T cells isolated by negative enrichment. The receptors were sampled from an adult with COVID-19.

This clone appeared a few times. V usage is TRBV24-1 and J usage is TRBJ2-2; D may be TRBD2 (5 bases). This CDR3 has 14 amino acids. CDR1 is KGHDR, CDR2 SFDVKD, per germline. V was trimmed by 3 bases and J by 7 bases, leaving 11 bases between them. The CDR3 coding sequence is TGTGCCACCAGTGATGAGGGATACGGCGGGGAGCTGTTTTTT. Its protein is CATSDEGYGGELFF.

The V and J genes are TRBV10-3 and TRBJ2-5; no clear D gene. Between the trimmed V and J ends, which lost 1 base and 0 bases, there was a span of 9 bases. Germline V lookup: CDR1 ENHRY, CDR2 SYGVKD. This CDR3 is built from 15 residues. CDR3 in amino acids: CAISEFGQNQETQYF. The CDR3 nucleotides read TGTGCCATCAGTGAGTTCGGGCAGAACCAAGAGACCCAGTACTTC.

This rearrangement joins TRBV19 to TRBJ2-4; 7 positions match TRBD2. The CDR3 consists of 14 residues. Germline lookup yields CDR1 LNHDA and CDR2 SQIVND (reference sequence). V was pared by 3 bases and J by 3 bases, with 2 bases of the junction left unmatched. The CDR3 loop reads CASSIPSGKNIQYF. DNA of the CDR3: TGTGCCAGTAGTATCCCTAGCGGCAAAAACATTCAGTACTTC.

A few counts support this clone. This rearrangement joins TRBV7-9 to TRBJ2-3; 9 nucleotides agree with TRBD2. CDR1 and CDR2 (germline): SEHNR, FQNEAQ (reference sequence). The junction had 11 bases not matched to a gene; V was cut back by 5 bases and J by 2 bases. This CDR3 spans 17 amino acids. CDR3 amino acids: CASSAPRLAANTDTQYF. The CDR3, as DNA: TGTGCCAGCAGCGCACCCAGACTAGCGGCGAACACAGATACGCAGTATTTT.

The chain is built from TRBV27 and TRBJ2-7; a weak D match, TRBD2 (6 bases). Germline V gives CDR1 MNHEY, CDR2 SMNVEV (reference sequence). The CDR3 has 14 residues. Trimming took off 3 bases at V and 0 bases at J, with 9 bases between the two ends. CDR3 nucleotides: TGTGCCAGCAGTTTCCTAGCGAACTCCTACGAGCAGTACTTC. It specifies CASSFLANSYEQYF.